Each of the 23 T cell receptor beta chains below was sequenced from the same sample in a study of regulatory T cells in long-lasting Graves disease. Time point given: newly diagnosed GD, antithyroid drugs for less than 3 months. The TCR library was prepared using RNA isolated from PBMCs. Building the TCR beta libraries relied on iRepertoire HTBI primers, and CDR3 regions underwent Arm-PCR. MiXCR, applied by TCRdb to the multiplex PCR reads, yields one record per CDR3 protein. The sample records 200,000 to 250,000 distinct CDR3 sequences, around a fifth being singletons. These data were also reused for a study on T cells in Graves' hyperthyroidism and ophthalmopathy.

The sample in question was peripheral blood mononuclear cells (PBMCs), obtained at new diagnosis, from a patient treated with antithyroid drugs. The receptors derive from a woman aged 25 to 39 with Graves disease.

This clonotype was counted ten times or more. The chain combines TRBV28 with TRBJ2-5, with D hard to call. This CDR3 has 11 residues. CDR1 is MDHEN and CDR2 is SYDVKM in the germline V gene. Trimming shortened V by 10 bases and J by 14 bases, and 20 bases separated the two germline ends. CDR3 sequence (DNA): TGTGCCACAAGCTTAAATTATGGGGTATACTTC. It specifies CATSLNYGVYF. Drawing the rest from reference TRBV28 and TRBJ2-5, the complete variable domain is DVKVTQSSRYLVKRTGEKVFLECVQDMDHENMFWYRQDPGLGLRLIYFSYDVKMKEKGDIPEGYSVSREKKERFSLILESASTNQTSMYLCATSLNYGVYFGPGTRLLVL.

In this sample, this clonotype turned up many times. The rearrangement links TRBV7-3 to TRBJ1-6; the match to TRBD1 covers 7 bases. V shed 5 bases and J 8 bases; nucleotides not matched to a gene: 6. This CDR3 has 14 amino acids. The germline gives CDR1 SGHTA, CDR2 FQGTGA. As DNA, the CDR3 is TGTGCCAGCAGCCTGACAGGGATAGATTCACCCCTCCACTTT. Its translation: CASSLTGIDSPLHF. Full variable domain (remainder filled in from reference TRBV7-3 and TRBJ1-6): GAGVSQTPSNKVTEKGKYVELRCDPISGHTALYWYRQSLGQGPEFLIYFQGTGAADDSGLPNDRFFAVRPEGSVSTLKIQRTERGDSAVYLCASSLTGIDSPLHFGNGTRLTVT.

This clonotype has a count of ten or more. The V gene is TRBV27, the J gene TRBJ1-5; no definite D call. The CDR3 is made up of 13 amino acids. V lost 2 bases to trimming and J lost 4 bases, with 6 bases between them. The germline V gene encodes CDR1 MNHEY and CDR2 SMNVEV (reference sequence). Written as DNA, the CDR3 is TGTGCCAGCAGTTTACGGGGTAATCAGCCCCAGCATTTT. The encoded protein is CASSLRGNQPQHF.

This clonotype was counted many times. The chain uses TRBV4-2 and TRBJ2-1; perhaps TRBD2 as D (6 bases). The V end was cut by 3 bases, the J end by 7 bases, with 13 bases between. The germline V gene encodes CDR1 LGHNA and CDR2 YNFKEQ. This CDR3 spans 14 amino acids. CDR3 amino acids: CASSHSTRGNEQFF. The CDR3 coding sequence is TGTGCCAGCAGCCATTCGACTAGAGGGAATGAGCAGTTCTTC.

There are many counts of this clonotype. This rearrangement joins TRBV6-5 to TRBJ1-1, with no clear D. The V and J ends lost 0 bases and 4 bases respectively, with 12 bases between them. From germline, CDR1 is MNHEY and CDR2 SVGAGI. CDR3 length: 15 residues. Here the CDR3 reads CASSYSVSGSTEAFF. DNA for the CDR3: TGTGCCAGCAGTTACTCGGTATCAGGATCCACTGAAGCTTTCTTT.

In this sample, this clonotype turned up many times. The chain employs TRBV12-3 or TRBV12-4 and TRBJ1-1, with a possible D match to TRBD1 (5 bases). The CDR3 runs to 13 residues. V was pared by 3 bases and J by 5 bases, with 10 bases between. The CDR3 loop is CASSFWGRTEAFF. In nucleotides, the CDR3 is TGTGCCAGCAGTTTTTGGGGGAGAACTGAAGCTTTCTTT.

The V gene is TRBV20-1, the J gene TRBJ2-2; D unclear. This CDR3 spans 13 amino acids. Trimming stripped 1 base from V and 8 bases from J, with 11 bases between. CDR1 and CDR2 from the germline V gene are DFQATT and SNEGSKA (reference sequence). CDR3 sequence (DNA): TGCAGTGCTAGAGGCAGCGCCGAAGGGGAGCTGTTTTTT. Translating it yields CSARGSAEGELFF.

This clonotype showed up many times. The chain couples TRBV27 to TRBJ1-6; D remains ambiguous. Germline V gene data show CDR1 as MNHEY and CDR2 as SMNVEV (reference sequence). The V gene lost 3 bases and the J gene lost 2 bases, with 14 bases spanning the gap. This CDR3 spans 17 amino acids. This chain's CDR3 is CASSLVGVGTYNSPLHF. The CDR3 DNA follows: TGTGCCAGCAGTTTGGTCGGGGTGGGAACCTATAATTCACCCCTCCACTTT.

This clonotype occurred many times. The chain recombines TRBV12-3 or TRBV12-4 with TRBJ2-2; D might be TRBD2 (5 bases). The CDR3 runs 12 residues. V gave up 11 bases and J gave up 7 bases, with 14 bases separating them. The CDR3 DNA reads as TGTGCCGGCCGGGGATCTCTCGGGGAGCTGTTTTTT. Its protein is CAGRGSLGELFF.

This clonotype was counted ten times or more. V usage is TRBV28 and J usage is TRBJ2-7; D gene ambiguous. With 3 bases removed from V and 6 bases from J, the gap between germline ends came to 12 bases. Germline assignment: CDR1 MDHEN and CDR2 SYDVKM. The CDR3 extends over 13 amino acids. The CDR3: CASSFPPVSEQYF. DNA for the CDR3: TGTGCCAGCAGTTTTCCCCCAGTTAGCGAGCAGTACTTC.

This clonotype was observed at least ten times. V usage is TRBV2 and J usage is TRBJ2-7, with D unclear. Germline V CDR1 and CDR2: SNHLY, FYNNEI. The CDR3 contains 12 residues. Between the trimmed V and J ends, which lost 6 bases and 5 bases, there was a span of 11 bases. In DNA form, the CDR3 reads TGTGCCAGCAGGAGGACGGCGGACGAGCAGTACTTC. Its protein product is CASRRTADEQYF.

This clonotype came up once. The chain carries TRBV2 and TRBJ2-3, with D unclear. This CDR3 region has 14 residues. Trimming shortened V by 4 bases and J by 8 bases, and 16 bases separated the two germline ends. In germline, CDR1 is SNHLY, CDR2 FYNNEI. In DNA form, the CDR3 reads TGTGCCAGCAGTGGGGTCGCCCCAGATGGTACGCAGTATTTT. Protein sequence: CASSGVAPDGTQYF.

Notes on this clonotype: One base away lies a much larger clone, so this may be a sequencing read error. The CDR3 bases are TGCGCCGGCAGCCAATGGACAGGGGGAACGAATGGCTACACCTTC. It is translated as CAGSQWTGGTNGYTF. The chain links TRBV4-1 to TRBJ1-2; the match to TRBD1 covers 10 bases. In germline, CDR1 is MGHRA, CDR2 YSYEKL. This CDR3 region has 15 residues.

Note on this clonotype: This may arise from a read error, as a much more abundant clone is one base away. The chain combines TRBV11-2 with TRBJ2-5; 11 nucleotides line up with TRBD2. The V gene's germline CDR1 is SGHAT and CDR2 FQNNGV. The CDR3 is 15 amino acids. CDR3 coding DNA: TGTGCCGGCAGCCCACGACTAGCGGGGCAAGAGACCCAGTACTTC. Encoded protein: CAGSPRLAGQETQYF. Full variable domain (outside the CDR3, taken from reference TRBV11-2 and TRBJ2-5): EAGVAQSPRYKIIEKRQSVAFWCNPISGHATLYWYQQILGQGPKLLIQFQNNGVVDDSQLPKDRFSAERLKGVDSTLKIQPAKLEDSAVYLCAGSPRLAGQETQYFGPGTRLLVL.

The rearrangement joins TRBV19 to TRBJ1-2, with D possibly being TRBD1 (6 bases). CDR3 length: 15 residues. V dropped 7 bases and J dropped 2 bases, with 17 bases sitting between them. From germline, CDR1 is LNHDA and CDR2 SQIVND (reference sequence). CDR3 nucleotides: TGTGCCAGTACCTCCCTGGGGGGCCGCAACTATGGCTACACCTTC. This sequence encodes CASTSLGGRNYGYTF.

This clonotype has only one observation. V is TRBV6-1 and J is TRBJ1-2; D perhaps matches TRBD1 (5 bases). V lost 4 bases to trimming and J lost 4 bases, with 13 bases between them. Germline CDR1 and CDR2: MNHNS and SASEGT. The CDR3 is 14 amino acids. The CDR3 is CASSGEGPTYGYTF. CDR3 DNA: TGTGCCAGCAGTGGAGAGGGGCCTACCTATGGCTACACCTTC.

This clonotype was counted at least ten times. The CDR3 reads CAWSLGPGPEAFF. CDR3 sequence (DNA): TGTGCCTGGAGTCTAGGCCCTGGACCTGAAGCTTTCTTT. The chain carries TRBV30 and TRBJ1-1; D is ambiguous. Per the germline V gene, CDR1 is GTSNPN and CDR2 is SVGIG (reference sequence). The CDR3 loop spans 13 amino acids. Trimming removed 2 bases at V and 6 bases at J, with 13 bases between.

Notes on this clonotype: One end of the junction is discordant with germline, which a read error may explain. V gene TRBV3-1 combines with J gene TRBJ2-7; TRBD2 aligns across 8 bases. This CDR3 has 12 amino acids. Germline loops: CDR1 LGHDT, CDR2 YNNKEL (reference sequence). The CDR3 DNA is TGTGCCAGCAGCCAAGGTTTCGGGGGGGGGCACTTC. The encoded protein is CASSQGFGGGHF.

This clonotype was observed a few times. This may be a read error: a much more frequent sequence differs by one nucleotide. The chain recombines TRBV12-5 with TRBJ1-5; the D is unclear. V shed 0 bases and J shed 2 bases, with 11 bases lying between them. The CDR3 is 16 residues long. The germline V gene encodes CDR1 LGHNT and CDR2 FRNRAP. CDR3: CASGLVIGAGNQPQHF. In DNA form, the CDR3 reads TGTGCTAGTGGTTTGGTAATCGGTGCAGGCAATCAGCCCCAGCATTTT.

This clonotype was counted ten times or more. This chain links TRBV5-1 with TRBJ2-1; no clear D gene. The V end lost 6 bases, the J end lost 6 bases, and 13 bases lay between the germline ends. CDR1 is SGHRS, CDR2 YFSETQ, per germline. The CDR3 totals 13 residues. DNA for the CDR3: TGCGCCAGCAACTCCCTAGTAGGCAATGAGCAGTTCTTC. It specifies CASNSLVGNEQFF.

This clonotype has a count of ten or more. V is TRBV12-3 or TRBV12-4 and J is TRBJ2-6; D is perhaps TRBD1 (5 bases). This CDR3 has 19 residues. V shed 6 bases and J shed 4 bases, with 25 bases lying between them. As DNA, the CDR3 is TGTGCCAGCAGATCCCCCGGACAAGGACGTTCGTTGGGGGCCAACGTCCTGACTTTC. Its protein is CASRSPGQGRSLGANVLTF.

This clonotype was detected many times. Possible read error: a much larger clone is one base away. The chain couples TRBV6-2 or TRBV6-3 to TRBJ1-2; 7 bases fit TRBD1. The germline V gene has CDR1 MNHEY and CDR2 SVGEGT. This CDR3 contains 16 residues. J was trimmed by 4 bases and V by 5 bases; bases with no gene match: 13. CDR3 protein: CASSEVRSGGGYGYTF. Here the CDR3 DNA reads TGTGCCAGCAGTGAAGTAAGGTCAGGGGGAGGCTATGGCTACACCTTC.

This clonotype was counted many times. Here the CDR3 reads CASTPGLAGPYEQYF. The CDR3 nucleotides read TGTGCCAGCACCCCCGGGCTAGCGGGTCCCTACGAGCAGTACTTC. The V and J genes are TRBV11-3 and TRBJ2-7, with TRBD2 matching 8 bases. The CDR3 loop spans 15 amino acids. Germline values: CDR1 SGHNT, CDR2 YENEEA. The trim removed 7 bases at V and 2 bases at J, leaving 10 bases unmatched.